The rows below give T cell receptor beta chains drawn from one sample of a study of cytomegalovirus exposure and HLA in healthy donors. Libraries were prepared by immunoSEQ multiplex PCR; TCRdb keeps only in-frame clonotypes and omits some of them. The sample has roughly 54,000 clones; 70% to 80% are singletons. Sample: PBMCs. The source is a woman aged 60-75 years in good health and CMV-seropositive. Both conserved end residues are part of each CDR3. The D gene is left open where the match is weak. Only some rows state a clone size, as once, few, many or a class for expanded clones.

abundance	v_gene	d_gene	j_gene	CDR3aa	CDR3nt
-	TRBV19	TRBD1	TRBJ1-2	CASIRTGASYGYTF	TGTGCCAGTATTCGGACAGGGGCCTCCTATGGCTACACCTTC
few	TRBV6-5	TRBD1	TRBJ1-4	CASRYTGGGEKLFF	TGTGCCAGCAGGTATACAGGGGGCGGTGAAAAACTGTTTTTT
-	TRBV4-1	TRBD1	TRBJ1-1	CASSSGQVNTEAFF	TGCGCCAGCAGTTCGGGACAGGTCAACACTGAAGCTTTCTTT
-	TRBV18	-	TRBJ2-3	CASSRGLAGRADTQYF	TGTGCCAGCTCACGGGGACTGGCGGGACGGGCAGATACGCAGTATTTT
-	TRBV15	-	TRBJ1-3	CATRPDSSGNTIYF	TGTGCCACCAGGCCGGACTCCTCTGGAAACACCATATATTTT
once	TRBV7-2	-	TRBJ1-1	CASSPGGALNTEAFF	TGTGCCAGCAGCCCAGGTGGGGCTTTGAACACTGAAGCTTTCTTT
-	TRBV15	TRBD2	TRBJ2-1	CATSNLLAGGRTYNEQFF	TGTGCCACCAGCAATCTCCTAGCGGGGGGTCGCACCTACAATGAGCAGTTCTTC
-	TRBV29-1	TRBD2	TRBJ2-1	CSVNGLAGSNEQFF	TGCAGCGTGAATGGACTAGCGGGGAGCAATGAGCAGTTCTTC
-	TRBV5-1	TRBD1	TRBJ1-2	CASSLGGTGGVGGDYGYTF	TGCGCCAGCAGCTTGGGTGGGACAGGGGGAGTTGGAGGTGACTATGGCTACACCTTC
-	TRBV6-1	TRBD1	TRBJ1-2	CASSPPDRGQRYTF	TGTGCCAGCAGTCCTCCGGACAGGGGGCAACGCTACACCTTC
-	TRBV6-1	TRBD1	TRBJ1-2	CASSTGGYTNYGYTF	TGTGCCAGCAGTACAGGGGGCTACACTAACTATGGCTACACCTTC
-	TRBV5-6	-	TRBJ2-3	CASSLAVVSGYTDTQYF	TGTGCCAGCAGCTTGGCCGTAGTAAGCGGATACACAGATACGCAGTATTTT
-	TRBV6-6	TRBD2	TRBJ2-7	CASSQGGPDYEQYF	TGTGCCAGCAGCCAGGGAGGGCCGGACTACGAGCAGTACTTC
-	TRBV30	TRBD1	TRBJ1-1	CAGEGQSNTEAFF	TGTGCCGGAGAGGGACAGTCGAACACTGAAGCTTTCTTT
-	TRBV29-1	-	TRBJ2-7	CSVRTEPYEQYF	TGCAGCGTTAGGACAGAACCCTACGAGCAGTACTTC
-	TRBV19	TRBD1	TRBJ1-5	CASTDGDRGWYQPQHF	TGTGCCAGTACAGACGGGGACAGGGGGTGGTATCAGCCCCAGCATTTT
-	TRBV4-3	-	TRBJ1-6	CASSQDRQENSPLHF	TGCGCCAGCAGCCAAGATCGCCAGGAAAATTCACCCCTCCACTTT
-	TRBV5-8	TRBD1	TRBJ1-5	CASSPRGTGGLPQHF	TGTGCCAGCAGCCCTAGAGGGACAGGGGGCTTGCCCCAGCATTTT
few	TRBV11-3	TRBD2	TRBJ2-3	CASSLDGGASDTQYF	TGTGCCAGCAGCTTAGACGGGGGGGCTTCAGATACGCAGTATTTT
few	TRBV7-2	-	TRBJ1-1	CASSLVAAYRAFF	TGTGCCAGCAGCTTAGTGGCGGCTTATAGAGCTTTCTTT
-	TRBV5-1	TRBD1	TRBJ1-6	CASSSDRFSPLHF	TGCGCCAGCAGCTCGGACAGGTTCTCACCCCTCCACTTT
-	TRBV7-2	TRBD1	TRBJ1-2	CASSLQPGQGAGGYTF	TGTGCCAGCAGCTTACAACCGGGACAGGGGGCCGGTGGCTACACCTTC
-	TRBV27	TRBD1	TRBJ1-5	CASRDRGRGQPQHF	TGTGCCAGCCGAGACAGGGGGCGCGGTCAGCCCCAGCATTTT
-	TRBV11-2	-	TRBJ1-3	CASSSPRSGNTIYF	TGTGCCAGCAGCTCTCCCCGCTCTGGAAACACCATATATTTT
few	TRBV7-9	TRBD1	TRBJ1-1	CASSFTAGGLNTEAFF	TGTGCCAGCAGCTTCACGGCAGGGGGTCTAAACACTGAAGCTTTCTTT
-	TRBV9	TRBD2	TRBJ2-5	CASSVELAGGPKTQHF	TGTGCCAGCAGCGTAGAGCTAGCGGGGGGGCCGAAGACCCAGCACTTC
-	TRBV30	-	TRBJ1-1	CAWSVKLWGLNTEAFF	TGTGCCTGGAGTGTAAAATTATGGGGGCTGAACACTGAAGCTTTCTTT
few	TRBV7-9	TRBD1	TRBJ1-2	CASSLLATGGGYTF	TGTGCCAGCAGCTTACTCGCTACAGGGGGTGGCTACACCTTC
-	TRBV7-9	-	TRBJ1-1	CSSSPPSGSWPEAFF	TGTTCCAGCAGCCCTCCCTCAGGCTCCTGGCCTGAAGCTTTCTTT
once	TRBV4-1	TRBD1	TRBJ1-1	CASSQGTGVGVNTEAFF	TGCGCCAGCAGCCAAGGTACAGGGGTTGGAGTGAACACTGAAGCTTTCTTT
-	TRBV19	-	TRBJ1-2	CASRAQMGGASGYTF	TGTGCCAGTAGAGCCCAAATGGGGGGGGCAAGTGGCTACACCTTC
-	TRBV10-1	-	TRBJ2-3	CASSLGGTPQAEYF	TGCGCCAGCAGCCTTGGGGGGACGCCCCAGGCGGAGTATTTT
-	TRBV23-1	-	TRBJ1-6	CASQDSPLIRSSYNSPLHF	TGCGCCAGTCAGGACAGCCCTCTCATCAGGAGCTCCTATAATTCACCCCTCCACTTT
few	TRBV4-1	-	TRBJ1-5	CASSQAPRDQPQHF	TGCGCCAGCAGCCAAGCCCCCAGGGATCAGCCCCAGCATTTT
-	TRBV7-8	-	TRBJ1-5	CASSLDLGVNQPQHF	TGTGCCAGCAGCTTAGACCTAGGGGTGAATCAGCCCCAGCATTTT
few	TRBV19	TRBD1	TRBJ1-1	CASSRTGVNTEAFF	TGTGCCAGTAGCCGGACAGGGGTGAACACTGAAGCTTTCTTT
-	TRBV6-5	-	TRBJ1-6	CASWGGQGSPLHF	TGTGCCAGCTGGGGAGGGCAGGGTTCACCCCTCCACTTT
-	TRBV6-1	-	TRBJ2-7	CASSELAYEQYF	TGTGCCAGCAGTGAGTTAGCCTACGAGCAGTACTTC
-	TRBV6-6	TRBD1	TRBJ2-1	CASSLYQGANYNEQFF	TGTGCCAGCAGTTTATATCAGGGGGCGAATTACAATGAGCAGTTCTTC
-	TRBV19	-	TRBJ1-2	CASSSPVGGYGYTF	TGTGCCAGTAGTTCCCCCGTCGGCGGCTATGGCTACACCTTC
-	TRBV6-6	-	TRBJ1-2	CASTDRSTNYGYTF	TGCGCCAGCACCGACAGGTCAACTAACTATGGCTACACCTTC
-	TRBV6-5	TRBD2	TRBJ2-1	CASSYSLAASANEQFF	TGTGCCAGCAGTTACTCACTAGCGGCGAGTGCCAATGAGCAGTTCTTC
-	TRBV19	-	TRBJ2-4	CASSIDPPSTAGAKNIQYF	TGTGCCAGTAGTATAGATCCCCCCTCGACAGCAGGGGCCAAAAACATTCAGTACTTC
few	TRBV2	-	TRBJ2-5	CASTGERQETQYF	TGTGCCAGCACGGGGGAGCGCCAAGAGACCCAGTACTTC
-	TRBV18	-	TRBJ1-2	CASSPDRRKGYTF	TGTGCCAGCTCACCAGACAGAAGAAAAGGCTACACCTTC
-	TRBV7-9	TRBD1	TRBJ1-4	CASSPGTGSRKLFF	TGTGCCAGCAGCCCCGGGACAGGATCGCGAAAACTGTTTTTT
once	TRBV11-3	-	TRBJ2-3	CASSSGGNTQYF	TGTGCCAGCAGCTCAGGGGGGAATACGCAGTATTTT
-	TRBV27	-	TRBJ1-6	CASSPGTRANSPLHF	TGTGCCAGCAGCCCTGGGACAAGAGCGAATTCACCCCTCCACTTT
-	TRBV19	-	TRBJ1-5	CAVSGGYGQPQHF	TGTGCCGTCAGCGGGGGTTACGGTCAGCCCCAGCATTTT
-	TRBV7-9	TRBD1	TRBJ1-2	CASSLSQGATYGYTF	TGTGCCAGCAGCTTATCACAGGGGGCGACCTATGGCTACACCTTC
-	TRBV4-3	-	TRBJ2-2	CASSQGGFWNTGELFF	TGCGCCAGCAGCCAAGGAGGGTTCTGGAACACTGGGGAGCTGTTTTTT
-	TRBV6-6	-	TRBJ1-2	CASSNGYGYTF	TGTGCCAGCAGCAACGGTTATGGCTACACCTTC
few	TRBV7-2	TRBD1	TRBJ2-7	CASSLGTGRSEQYF	TGTGCCAGCAGCCTCGGGACAGGTCGGAGCGAGCAGTACTTC
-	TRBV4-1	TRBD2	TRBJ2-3	CASTGLALTDTQYF	TGCGCCAGCACGGGACTAGCGCTTACAGATACGCAGTATTTT
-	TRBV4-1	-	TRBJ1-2	CASSQGRVDYGYTF	TGCGCCAGCAGCCAAGGCAGGGTAGACTATGGCTACACCTTC